These 27 T cell receptor beta chains were all obtained from the same sample, sequenced in a study of spatial heterogeneity in lung cancer. Regarding the study as a whole: Counts of expanded alpha and beta TCRs within tumors tracked the tumor nonsynonymous mutation count.

Each CDR3 protein is one row after TCRdb ran MiXCR on the 5' RACE reads. This table holds 20,000 to 30,000 distinct CDR3 sequences, roughly 10% found once. Antigens of these TCRs are unknown. As to time point: sample taken at primary tumor resection. The sequencing used lung tumor tissue, collected at surgery. The receptor source for this set is a male donor with early-stage non-small cell lung cancer.

The chain combines TRBV7-2 with TRBJ2-7; perhaps D is TRBD1 or TRBD2 (5 bases each). V gave up 4 bases and J gave up 4 bases, with 17 bases separating them. Germline CDR1 and CDR2: SGHTA and FQGNSA. This CDR3 is 15 amino acids long. For the CDR3, the DNA is TGTGCCAGCAGCTCGACCGGGACCTATGGATACGAGCAGTACTTC. Translating it yields CASSSTGTYGYEQYF. Drawing the rest from reference TRBV7-2 and TRBJ2-7, the complete variable domain is GAGVSQSPSNKVTEKGKDVELRCDPISGHTALYWYRQSLGQGLEFLIYFQGNSAPDKSGLPSDRFSAERTGGSVSTLTIQRTQQEDSAVYLCASSSTGTYGYEQYFGPGTRLTVT.

This clonotype was recorded a few times. The V gene is TRBV27, the J gene TRBJ2-5, with D tentatively TRBD2 (6 bases). This CDR3 is 14 amino acids long. The germline gives CDR1 MNHEY, CDR2 SMNVEV (reference sequence). Trimming shortened V by 3 bases and J by 0 bases, and 8 bases separated the two germline ends. In nucleotides, the CDR3 is TGTGCCAGCAGTTTCTGGGGGGACCAAGAGACCCAGTACTTC. Translated, it gives CASSFWGDQETQYF.

This clonotype was seen repeatedly, ten times or more. The V gene is TRBV29-1, the J gene TRBJ1-4; D remains unclear. Germline V gives CDR1 SQVTM, CDR2 ANQGSEA. The CDR3 sequence is 12 residues long. Trimming cost V 6 bases and J 5 bases, with 10 bases left between them. CDR3 region: CSVGRKNEKLFF. Here the CDR3 DNA reads TGCAGCGTGGGGAGGAAGAATGAAAAACTGTTTTTT.

This clonotype was found a few times. The chain employs TRBV20-1 and TRBJ2-1; 8 positions agree with TRBD2. This CDR3 has 15 residues. Germline loops: CDR1 DFQATT, CDR2 SNEGSKA (reference sequence). V was pared by 2 bases and J by 3 bases, with 6 bases of the junction left unmatched. DNA of the CDR3: TGCAGTGCTAGACAAACTAGCGGAGTCTACAATGAGCAGTTCTTC. Its protein is CSARQTSGVYNEQFF.

A note on this clonotype: One base away lies a much larger clone, so this may be a sequencing read error. The genes are TRBV28 and TRBJ2-2; D is perhaps TRBD1 (6 bases). The CDR3 sequence is 13 residues long. The V end was cut by 4 bases, the J end by 7 bases, with 10 bases between. Germline lookup yields CDR1 MDHEN and CDR2 SYDVKM. CDR3 sequence (DNA): TGTGCCAGCAGTTCCAGGGGAGTCGGGGAGCTGTTTTTT. Protein sequence: CASSSRGVGELFF.

This clonotype was observed at least ten times. This chain uses TRBV29-1 with TRBJ2-5, with D possibly matching TRBD1 (6 bases). The germline CDR1 and CDR2 sequences are SQVTM and ANQGSEA. This CDR3 region has 12 residues. V was pared by 6 bases and J by 0 bases, with 8 bases between. CDR3 protein: CSVDRHQETQYF. For the CDR3, the DNA is TGCAGCGTGGACAGACACCAAGAGACCCAGTACTTC.

V is TRBV2 and J is TRBJ2-2; TRBD1 aligns across 7 bases. CDR3 size: 14 residues. With V trimmed by 7 bases and J by 7 bases, 9 bases remained unmatched. The germline CDR1 and CDR2 sequences are SNHLY and FYNNEI. CDR3 DNA sequence: TGTGCCAGCACCCAAGAGGGGGCGAGCGGGGAGCTGTTTTTT. The encoded protein is CASTQEGASGELFF. The complete variable domain, with remaining parts taken from reference TRBV2 and TRBJ2-2, reads EPEVTQTPSHQVTQMGQEVILRCVPISNHLYFYWYRQILGQKVEFLVSFYNNEISEKSEIFDDQFSVERPDGSNFTLKIRSTKLEDSAMYFCASTQEGASGELFFGEGSRLTVL.

The V and J genes are TRBV7-3 and TRBJ2-1, with 8 bases that match TRBD1. The CDR3 is 16 amino acids. Germline V CDR1 and CDR2: SGHTA, FQGTGA. J lost 2 bases, V lost 2 bases, and 5 bases had no gene match. CDR3 sequence (DNA): TGTGCCAGCAGCTTACAGGGGGCGAACGCCTACAATGAGCAGTTCTTC. Residues: CASSLQGANAYNEQFF.

This clonotype rates as medium-sized. The chain joins TRBV7-2 to TRBJ1-4; tentatively, D is TRBD1 (5 bases). This CDR3 has 14 amino acids. Trimming cost V 0 bases and J 7 bases, with 9 bases left between them. The V gene's germline CDR1 is SGHTA and CDR2 FQGNSA. Written as DNA, the CDR3 is TGTGCCAGCAGCTTAGCGGGGCGCGCTGAAAAACTGTTTTTT. Protein: CASSLAGRAEKLFF.

This clonotype is termed medium-sized. The chain's CDR3 is CASSSPAANVLTF. CDR3 DNA: TGTGCCAGCTCCTCACCCGCGGCCAACGTCCTGACTTTC. This chain joins TRBV9 and TRBJ2-6, with no clear D. V lost 7 bases to trimming and J lost 6 bases, with 11 bases between them. CDR3 length: 13 amino acids. Germline CDR1 reads SGDLS; CDR2 reads YYNGEE.

This clonotype was recorded many times. This chain joins TRBV20-1 and TRBJ2-4, with a weak D call TRBD2 (6 bases). With 6 bases removed from V and 9 bases from J, the gap between germline ends came to 21 bases. Germline V lookup: CDR1 DFQATT, CDR2 SNEGSKA (reference sequence). CDR3 size: 14 residues. CDR3 coding DNA: TGCAGTGCCCCCGGGGGTCACGCCGGGGGCATTCAGTACTTC. It translates to CSAPGGHAGGIQYF.

Many counts were recorded for this clonotype. The J gene is TRBJ2-6, the V gene TRBV19; no clear D gene. Germline CDR1 and CDR2: LNHDA and SQIVND (reference sequence). Trimming took 7 bases from V and 4 from J, leaving 8 bases between them. The CDR3 loop spans 13 amino acids. The CDR3 bases are TGTGCCAGTAAAGTCGTGGGGGCCAACGTCCTGACTTTC. This codes for CASKVVGANVLTF.

This clonotype was observed a few times. The rearrangement joins TRBV10-3 to TRBJ1-6; 11 positions match TRBD1. The CDR3 length is 15 residues. Germline V gene data show CDR1 as ENHRY and CDR2 as SYGVKD. V gave up 6 bases and J gave up 7 bases; unmatched junction bases: 5. The CDR3 loop reads CAIRPGQGENSPLHF. The CDR3 nucleotides are TGTGCCATCAGGCCGGGACAGGGGGAGAATTCACCCCTCCACTTT.

The V gene is TRBV3-1, the J gene TRBJ2-1; no clear D gene. V lost 4 bases and J lost 3, with 10 bases in between. Germline assignment: CDR1 LGHDT and CDR2 YNNKEL (reference sequence). The CDR3 has 14 residues. In nucleotides, the CDR3 is TGTGCCAGCAGCCGTCGGGCGGTCTACAATGAGCAGTTCTTC. It translates to CASSRRAVYNEQFF.

A few counts support this clonotype. The chain couples TRBV30 to TRBJ2-7, with D unresolved. The CDR3 runs to 11 residues. Germline V gives CDR1 GTSNPN, CDR2 SVGIG (reference sequence). V was shortened by 0 bases and J by 4 bases, with 4 bases between the two germline ends. CDR3 bases: TGTGCCTGGAGTGTACAGTACGAGCAGTACTTC. This sequence encodes CAWSVQYEQYF.

This clonotype was observed many times. V is TRBV4-2 and J is TRBJ1-2; unclear D gene. The CDR3 covers 14 residues. V was pared by 1 base and J by 2 bases, with 8 bases between. Germline-derived CDR1 and CDR2 are LGHNA and YNFKEQ. CDR3 bases: TGTGCCAGCAGCCAAGCGGGCCAAAACTATGGCTACACCTTC. Protein sequence: CASSQAGQNYGYTF.

This clonotype was detected ten times or more. This sequence joins TRBV2 and TRBJ1-5, with no clear D. Trimming pared 3 bases from V and 0 bases from J, leaving 3 bases between. There are 13 residues in the CDR3. Germline V gene data show CDR1 as SNHLY and CDR2 as FYNNEI. DNA for the CDR3: TGTGCCAGCAGTGACAGTAGCAATCAGCCCCAGCATTTT. Translating it yields CASSDSSNQPQHF.

This sequence joins TRBV7-9 and TRBJ2-1; 8 bases are shared with TRBD2. The V segment lost 1 base and the J segment 9 bases; nucleotides outside the gene matches: 2. Germline V gives CDR1 SEHNR, CDR2 FQNEAQ (reference sequence). CDR3 length equals 13 residues. The CDR3 sequence: CASSLVAGSEQFF. CDR3 nucleotides: TGTGCCAGCAGCTTAGTAGCGGGGAGTGAGCAGTTCTTC. The full variable domain, in which reference TRBV7-9 and TRBJ2-1 provide the parts outside the CDR3, is DTGVSQNPRHKITKRGQNVTFRCDPISEHNRLYWYRQTLGQGPEFLTYFQNEAQLEKSRLLSDRFSAERPKGSFSTLEIQRTEQGDSAMYLCASSLVAGSEQFFGPGTRLTVL.

V is TRBV28 and J is TRBJ1-6; D not resolved. Germline V lookup: CDR1 MDHEN, CDR2 SYDVKM. This CDR3 is 14 amino acids long. Deletions cut 4 bases from V and 8 bases from J, with 12 bases between. CDR3 region: CASSWADGDSPLHF. In DNA form, the CDR3 reads TGTGCCAGCAGTTGGGCAGACGGGGATTCACCCCTCCACTTT. Filled out from reference TRBV28 and TRBJ1-6, the complete variable domain reads DVKVTQSSRYLVKRTGEKVFLECVQDMDHENMFWYRQDPGLGLRLIYFSYDVKMKEKGDIPEGYSVSREKKERFSLILESASTNQTSMYLCASSWADGDSPLHFGNGTRLTVT.

Only a few counts were recorded for this clonotype. The CDR3 DNA reads as TGTGCCAGCAGCACGCGACAGGGAGGAGATACGCAGTATTTT. Translation gives CASSTRQGGDTQYF. V gene TRBV7-9 combines with J gene TRBJ2-3, with D possibly TRBD1 on 7 matching bases. The V gene's germline CDR1 is SEHNR and CDR2 FQNEAQ (reference sequence). This CDR3 comprises 14 residues. Trimming stripped 5 bases from V and 5 bases from J, with 14 bases between.

This clonotype has only a few counts. The genes are TRBV7-3 and TRBJ2-2; D is possibly TRBD1 or TRBD2 (5 bases each). Germline V gives CDR1 SGHTA, CDR2 FQGTGA. V was shortened by 2 bases and J by 7 bases, with 11 bases between the two germline ends. The CDR3 is made up of 14 amino acids. The CDR3 reads CASSLAGSNGELFF. The CDR3 DNA reads as TGTGCCAGCAGCTTAGCAGGGAGTAACGGGGAGCTGTTTTTT.

The sample holds many counts of this clonotype. This sequence joins TRBV7-3 and TRBJ2-5, with no clear D. The CDR3 is 9 amino acids. Per the germline V gene, CDR1 is SGHTA and CDR2 is FQGTGA. Trimming left V 4 bases short and J 13 bases short, with 7 bases between. CDR3 DNA sequence: TGTGCCAGCAGCTCTCTTCGGTACTTC. It codes for CASSSLRYF. Filled out from reference TRBV7-3 and TRBJ2-5, the complete variable domain reads GAGVSQTPSNKVTEKGKYVELRCDPISGHTALYWYRQSLGQGPEFLIYFQGTGAADDSGLPNDRFFAVRPEGSVSTLKIQRTERGDSAVYLCASSSLRYFGPGTRLLVL.

This clonotype has more than one count but fewer than ten. The chain combines TRBV2 with TRBJ2-7, with 7 nucleotides matching TRBD1. With 7 bases clipped from V and 1 base from J, the junction kept 4 bases outside the gene matches. CDR1 and CDR2 from the germline V gene are SNHLY and FYNNEI. The CDR3 runs to 13 residues. The CDR3 region has the DNA TGTGCCAGCAATTGGGACAGTTCCTACGAGCAGTACTTC. Translation gives CASNWDSSYEQYF.

V gene TRBV28 combines with J gene TRBJ2-5; the match to TRBD1 covers 7 bases. Trimming cost V 5 bases and J 0 bases; bases outside gene matches: 12. Germline V gives CDR1 MDHEN, CDR2 SYDVKM. The length of the CDR3 is 17 residues. The CDR3 loop is CASSPQEVGGDQETQYF. The CDR3, as DNA: TGTGCCAGCAGTCCTCAGGAGGTAGGGGGCGACCAAGAGACCCAGTACTTC.

This clonotype was recorded many times. The CDR3 sequence is CSARPRQGHGTQYF. CDR3 coding DNA: TGCAGTGCTCGCCCGAGACAGGGACATGGTACGCAGTATTTT. The gene calls are TRBV20-1 and TRBJ2-3, with 7 bases that match TRBD1. This CDR3 comprises 14 residues. Trimming at V came to 5 bases and at J to 8 bases, leaving 13 bases not matched to a gene. CDR1 and CDR2 from the germline V gene are DFQATT and SNEGSKA (reference sequence).

The chain employs TRBV7-8 and TRBJ2-7; 8 bases are shared with TRBD2. CDR1 and CDR2 (germline): SGHVS, FQNEAQ. The CDR3 sequence is 15 residues long. Germline trimming cut 3 bases from V and 6 bases from J; bases unmatched to any gene: 10. The CDR3 protein is CASSFGDSGIAEQYF. The DNA of the CDR3 is TGTGCCAGCAGCTTCGGAGATAGCGGGATTGCCGAGCAGTACTTC.

The chain uses TRBV18 and TRBJ2-3; possibly TRBD1 for D (6 bases). The V end was cut by 3 bases, the J end by 1 base, with 8 bases between. Germline V gene data show CDR1 as KGHSH and CDR2 as LQKENI. The length of the CDR3 is 14 residues. In nucleotides, the CDR3 is TGTGCCAGCTCACCTCAGGGGCGCACAGATACGCAGTATTTT. Translating gives CASSPQGRTDTQYF.